Presented here are 32 T cell receptor beta chains from one specimen sequenced in a study of breast tumors, draining lymph nodes, adjacent tissues. MiXCR, run by TCRdb on the multiplex PCR reads, gives a single entry per CDR3 protein. The profile shows approximately 19,000 distinct CDR3 sequences, 50% of them singletons. Sequenced material: breast tumor tissue. These receptors all come from a female donor with breast cancer. Some clones in this sample may be carry-over from other donors' samples.

Regarding this clonotype: The conserved final phenylalanine or tryptophan is absent from the CDR3, which likely points to a read error. V gene TRBV14 combines with J gene TRBJ2-1; a weak D match, TRBD2 (6 bases). The CDR3 has 16 residues. Per the germline V gene, CDR1 is SGHDN and CDR2 is FVKESK. The CDR3 protein is CASSKTIADSYNAQFS. The CDR3 DNA reads TGTGCCAGCAGTAAAACCATAGCGGATTCCTACAATGCGCAGTTCTCC.

This chain links TRBV11-2 with TRBJ2-1; 7 bases are shared with TRBD2. The germline V gene encodes CDR1 SGHAT and CDR2 FQNNGV. Losses at the gene ends were 5 bases for V and 6 bases for J; bases not matched to a gene: 13. The CDR3 is 16 residues long. The CDR3: CASSPSSGAISNEQFF. The CDR3 nucleotides read TGTGCCAGCAGCCCTAGCAGCGGGGCAATTAGCAATGAGCAGTTCTTC.

This clonotype was picked up many times. The chain carries TRBV28 and TRBJ2-3; TRBD1 aligns across 9 bases. This CDR3 has 15 residues. V lost 4 bases and J lost 4; bases outside the gene matches: 6. Germline CDR1 and CDR2: MDHEN and SYDVKM. This chain's CDR3 is CASSSDRGWADTQYF. In DNA form, the CDR3 reads TGTGCCAGCAGTTCAGACAGGGGGTGGGCAGATACGCAGTATTTT.

This rearrangement joins TRBV11-3 to TRBJ1-2, with 9 bases aligning to TRBD1. V shed 5 bases, J shed 4 bases, and the junction held 11 bases outside the gene matches. This CDR3 is 16 amino acids long. From germline, CDR1 is SGHNT and CDR2 YENEEA. As DNA, the CDR3 is TGTGCCAGCAGCCCGGCGGGACAGGGTCATTGCTATGGCTACACCTTC. Protein: CASSPAGQGHCYGYTF.

The table lists this clonotype with many counts. The CDR3 protein is CASSSPGTSGRFEQYF. The CDR3 DNA follows: TGTGCCAGCAGTTCTCCCGGGACTAGCGGGAGATTCGAGCAGTACTTC. This rearrangement joins TRBV28 to TRBJ2-7; 14 bases align to TRBD2. Germline loops: CDR1 MDHEN, CDR2 SYDVKM. This CDR3 comprises 16 residues. V was pared by 4 bases and J by 6 bases, with 8 bases of the junction left unmatched.

This clonotype was detected a few times. The gene calls are TRBV5-1 and TRBJ1-5; D may be TRBD1 (6 bases). CDR1 and CDR2 (germline): SGHRS, YFSETQ. Trimming removed 0 bases at V and 0 bases at J, with 10 bases between. This CDR3 is built from 16 residues. The CDR3 region has the DNA TGCGCCAGCAGCTTGGGGGGACACAATAGCAATCAGCCCCAGCATTTT. This gives the protein CASSLGGHNSNQPQHF.

The gene calls are TRBV24-1 and TRBJ2-1, with 8 bases aligning to TRBD2. CDR1 KGHDR and CDR2 SFDVKD come from the germline V gene. CDR3 size: 17 residues. V lost 4 bases to trimming and J lost 1 base; unmatched junction nucleotides: 8. The CDR3 loop reads CATSEPTSGRSYNEQFF. CDR3 bases: TGTGCCACCAGTGAGCCTACTAGCGGAAGGTCCTACAATGAGCAGTTCTTC.

V is TRBV12-3 or TRBV12-4 and J is TRBJ2-3; 10 bases agree with TRBD2. V was pared by 6 bases and J by 5 bases, with 14 bases of the junction left unmatched. The CDR3 is 17 residues long. The CDR3 region has the DNA TGTGCCAGCAGCGCTAAAAGCGGGAGGGCCCGGGAAGATACGCAGTATTTT. Encoded protein: CASSAKSGRAREDTQYF.

This clonotype was detected many times. This could be a read error, since a much larger clone is one nucleotide away. This chain links TRBV20-1 with TRBJ2-7, with 7 bases identical to TRBD2. V gave up 0 bases and J gave up 1 base; unmatched junction bases: 6. Germline values: CDR1 DFQATT, CDR2 SNEGSKA (reference sequence). This CDR3 is built from 15 residues. As DNA, the CDR3 is TGCAGTGCTAGAGATATAAGCGGGATTTCCTACGAGCAGTACTTC. The encoded protein is CSARDISGISYEQYF.

Worth noting for this clonotype: A junction boundary mismatches the germline segment, possibly from a read error. CDR3 region: CANSLAETGGNEQYF. In DNA form, the CDR3 reads TGTGCCAACAGCTTAGCGGAGACAGGAGGAAACGAGCAGTACTTC. The V gene is TRBV7-6, the J gene TRBJ2-7; D tentatively fits TRBD1 or TRBD2 (6 bases each). Germline CDR1 SGHVS, CDR2 FNYEAQ. CDR3 length equals 15 residues.

This clonotype was counted many times. The rearrangement links TRBV7-9 to TRBJ2-1; 7 bases agree with TRBD1. The CDR3 extends over 15 amino acids. The germline gives CDR1 SEHNR, CDR2 FQNEAQ (reference sequence). V gave up 2 bases and J gave up 0 bases; unmatched junction bases: 1. CDR3: CASSLRTGSYNEQFF. CDR3 DNA: TGTGCCAGCAGCTTAAGGACAGGCTCCTACAATGAGCAGTTCTTC. Combining the CDR3 with reference TRBV7-9 and TRBJ2-1 gives the whole variable domain DTGVSQNPRHKITKRGQNVTFRCDPISEHNRLYWYRQTLGQGPEFLTYFQNEAQLEKSRLLSDRFSAERPKGSFSTLEIQRTEQGDSAMYLCASSLRTGSYNEQFFGPGTRLTVL.

The V and J genes are TRBV7-2 and TRBJ2-1; 12 positions match TRBD2. The CDR3 runs to 15 residues. Trimming cost V 3 bases and J 5 bases; bases outside gene matches: 2. The germline gives CDR1 SGHTA, CDR2 FQGNSA. CDR3 nucleotide sequence: TGTGCCAGCAGCTTGACTAGCGGGAGCCACAATGAGCAGTTCTTC. It translates to CASSLTSGSHNEQFF.

This clonotype was picked up many times. The V and J genes are TRBV4-2 and TRBJ2-3, with 10 bases fitting TRBD1. The CDR3 length is 15 residues. V was clipped by 4 bases and J by 2 bases; unmatched bases: 3. Germline CDR1 is LGHNA and CDR2 is YNFKEQ. CDR3 in DNA: TGTGCCAGCAGCCCCGGACAGGGGGTCACAGATACGCAGTATTTT. This translates into CASSPGQGVTDTQYF.

In this sample, this clonotype turned up many times. The chain links TRBV6-5 to TRBJ2-7, with TRBD2 as a possible D gene (5 bases). This CDR3 has 16 residues. V shed 2 bases and J shed 2 bases, with 16 bases lying between them. Looked up from germline, CDR1 is MNHEY and CDR2 is SVGAGI. The CDR3 sequence is CASSYRAYSDAYEQYF. The CDR3 DNA reads as TGTGCCAGCAGTTACAGGGCTTATAGCGACGCCTACGAGCAGTACTTC.

By sample share, this clonotype is medium-sized. The V call is TRBV6-4, the J call TRBJ2-3; 8 bases line up with TRBD2. The CDR3 extends over 15 amino acids. The germline CDR1 and CDR2 sequences are MRHNA and SNTAGT. V lost 0 bases to trimming and J lost 4 bases; unmatched junction nucleotides: 3. Here the CDR3 DNA reads TGTGCCAGCAGTGACTCCAGCGGGAGCCCAGATACGCAGTATTTT. Translating it yields CASSDSSGSPDTQYF.

This clonotype was counted many times. This rearrangement joins TRBV5-8 to TRBJ2-2; D possibly corresponds to TRBD1 (6 bases). Looked up from germline, CDR1 is SGHTS and CDR2 is YDEGEE. V was cut by 5 bases and J by 7 bases, with 12 bases left in between. The CDR3 spans 13 residues. The CDR3 loop is CASSQQGVGELFF. CDR3 bases: TGTGCCAGCAGTCAACAGGGCGTCGGGGAGCTGTTTTTT.

The DNA of the CDR3 is TGTGCCATCAGTGAGTCGATGGGTAGCACCACCTACAATGAGCAGTTCTTC. Protein: CAISESMGSTTYNEQFF. J is TRBJ2-1 and V is TRBV10-3; D not certain. V was shortened by 0 bases and J by 2 bases, with 14 bases between the two germline ends. CDR1 is ENHRY, CDR2 SYGVKD, per germline. The length of the CDR3 is 17 residues.

This clonotype is medium-sized (0.01 to 0.1%) by share. The chain couples TRBV29-1 to TRBJ2-3; 8 bases fit TRBD2. J was trimmed by 2 bases and V by 0 bases; bases with no gene match: 16. Per germline, CDR1 SQVTM and CDR2 ANQGSEA. This CDR3 is built from 19 residues. The CDR3 DNA is TGCAGCGTTGAAGATCGTCGGGAGGGAACGGGACTACCCACAGATACGCAGTATTTT. This codes for CSVEDRREGTGLPTDTQYF.

Regarding this clonotype: A read error may account for a junction end that differs from germline. This chain links TRBV10-1 with TRBJ1-2; D is possibly TRBD1 (5 bases). The CDR3 length is 12 residues. The germline CDR1 and CDR2 sequences are WNHNN and SYGVQD (reference sequence). Here the CDR3 reads CATGAGIYRYTF. In DNA, the CDR3 is TGCGCCACCGGGGCAGGGATCTATCGCTACACCTTC.

Ten or more counts support this clonotype. This chain uses TRBV5-4 with TRBJ1-1; weak D call: TRBD1 (6 bases). Germline V gives CDR1 SGHNT, CDR2 YYREEE (reference sequence). CDR3 length: 15 amino acids. Deletions cut 4 bases from V and 0 bases from J, with 13 bases between. CDR3 sequence: CASSPQGQMNTEAFF. CDR3 sequence (DNA): TGTGCCAGCAGCCCCCAGGGACAAATGAACACTGAAGCTTTCTTT.

Concerning this clonotype: The conserved closing phenylalanine or tryptophan is absent in this CDR3, likely reflecting a read error. The CDR3 nucleotides read TGTGCCAGCAGCGTAGCAGGGGAAGGTCAGCCCCAGCATCTT. This translates into CASSVAGEGQPQHL. This chain uses TRBV9 with TRBJ1-5, with D perhaps matching TRBD1 (6 bases). Looked up from germline, CDR1 is SGDLS and CDR2 is YYNGEE. Trimming cost V 0 bases and J 6 bases, with 10 bases left between them. The CDR3 has 14 amino acids.

This clonotype appeared many times. As the CDR3 is not closed by the conserved phenylalanine or tryptophan, this likely results from a read error. The rearrangement joins TRBV5-1 to TRBJ2-7; D is possibly TRBD2 (7 bases). The CDR3 extends over 18 amino acids. CDR1 SGHRS and CDR2 YFSETQ come from the germline V gene. Trimming removed 5 bases from V and 6 bases from J, with 30 bases in between. CDR3 loop: CASRPASWGGLGRGEQYL. CDR3 DNA sequence: TGCGCCAGCAGACCCGCTTCGTGGGGGGGCCTAGGTAGGGGCGAGCAGTACCTC.

This clonotype was counted many times. A single base separates this from a much larger clone, so it may be a read error. The chain employs TRBV6-6 and TRBJ1-3; 8 bases agree with TRBD1. Germline lookup yields CDR1 MNHNY and CDR2 SVGAGI (reference sequence). The CDR3 runs to 18 residues. The CDR3 DNA follows: TGTGCCAGCAGTCACTCGTTAGTGGGAGACAGGGGAGGAAACACCATATATTTT. Residues: CASSHSLVGDRGGNTIYF.

The gene calls are TRBV29-1 and TRBJ1-5; weak D call: TRBD1 (5 bases). The CDR3 has 14 amino acids. Germline V gene sequence: CDR1 SQVTM, CDR2 ANQGSEA. V dropped 5 bases and J dropped 2 bases, with 13 bases sitting between them. CDR3: CSVNQGSGNQPQHF. The CDR3 coding sequence is TGCAGCGTTAACCAGGGAAGCGGCAATCAGCCCCAGCATTTT.

J is TRBJ1-4 and V is TRBV29-1; D gene uncertain. Deletions cut 7 bases from V and 0 bases from J, with 9 bases between. The CDR3 has 13 residues. The germline V gene has CDR1 SQVTM and CDR2 ANQGSEA. CDR3 amino acids: CSGTDATNEKLFF. CDR3 DNA sequence: TGCAGCGGTACAGATGCAACTAATGAAAAACTGTTTTTT.

As for this clonotype: A junction end diverges from the germline sequence, so it may reflect a read error. The rearrangement links TRBV20-1 to TRBJ2-3, with 9 bases that match TRBD2. The CDR3 is 13 residues long. Germline V gene data show CDR1 as DFQATT and CDR2 as SNEGSKA (reference sequence). The CDR3 sequence is CSAPGTSTDPQYF. As DNA, the CDR3 is TGCAGTGCCCCCGGGACTAGCACAGATCCGCAGTATTTT.

Ten or more counts support this clonotype. The V and J genes are TRBV27 and TRBJ2-5; no firm D call. Germline V lookup: CDR1 MNHEY, CDR2 SMNVEV (reference sequence). The CDR3 extends over 13 amino acids. V gave up 6 bases and J gave up 0 bases, with 8 bases separating them. Here the CDR3 reads CASRALYQETQYF. In DNA, the CDR3 is TGTGCCAGCAGGGCCCTGTACCAAGAGACCCAGTACTTC.

The sample holds many counts of this clonotype. A single base separates this from a much larger clone, so it may be a read error. The chain uses TRBV7-8 and TRBJ1-2, with TRBD1 as a possible D gene (6 bases). Per the germline V gene, CDR1 is SGHVS and CDR2 is FQNEAQ. This CDR3 has 15 residues. CDR3 nucleotide sequence: TGTGCCAGCAGCCCCTCAGGCAGGGGAAACTATGGCTACCCCTTC. Its protein is CASSPSGRGNYGYPF.

About this clonotype itself: A read error may explain this, as a much larger clone is one base away. V usage is TRBV11-2 and J usage is TRBJ1-1; D perhaps matches TRBD1 (6 bases). Germline V CDR1 and CDR2: SGHAT, FQNNGV. The CDR3 length is 15 residues. V was clipped by 4 bases and J by 4 bases, with 16 bases between them. The CDR3 DNA is TGTGCCAGCAGCTCAACCGGGGACACCCCCACTGAAGCTTTCTTT. Its translation: CASSSTGDTPTEAFF.

The sample holds many counts of this clonotype. The chain couples TRBV9 to TRBJ2-1, with TRBD2 identical over 7 bases. CDR1 and CDR2 from the germline V gene are SGDLS and YYNGEE. V shed 4 bases, J shed 4 bases, and the junction held 8 bases outside the gene matches. This CDR3 has 15 amino acids. The CDR3 is CASSPREGVYNEQFF. DNA for the CDR3: TGTGCCAGCAGCCCTAGGGAGGGTGTTTACAATGAGCAGTTCTTC.

This clonotype was observed a handful of times. The chain uses TRBV19 and TRBJ1-1, with 9 positions matching TRBD1. CDR1 and CDR2 (germline): LNHDA, SQIVND (reference sequence). The J segment lost 5 bases and the V segment lost 3 bases, leaving 10 bases of the junction unmatched. The CDR3 is 16 residues long. Here the CDR3 reads CASSIATGGLGTEAFF. The CDR3 DNA follows: TGTGCCAGTAGTATTGCGACAGGGGGTCTCGGGACTGAAGCTTTCTTT.

This clonotype is judged medium-sized. The chain has TRBV6-4 and TRBJ2-7; 10 nucleotides agree with TRBD1. The CDR3 is 13 amino acids. Trimming took 6 bases from V and 5 from J; bases not matched to a gene: 4. From germline, CDR1 is MRHNA and CDR2 SNTAGT. CDR3 DNA sequence: TGTGCCAGCAGCCCCGGGACAGGGGACGAGCAGTACTTC. Encoded protein: CASSPGTGDEQYF.